The 12 T cell receptor beta chains presented below share a single source sample, sequenced in a study of cytomegalovirus exposure and HLA in healthy donors. In the PCR, 60 Vbeta and 13 Jbeta primers were used. Sequencing used immunoSEQ multiplex PCR; TCRdb keeps in-frame clones, though not all of them. In the table there are approximately 150,000 clones, about 71% of which are singletons. The sample was PBMCs. These receptor sequences come from a woman aged 25 to 39 in good health and CMV-seronegative.

The chain links TRBV4-1 to TRBJ1-2, with TRBD1 identical over 7 bases. Trimming at V came to 2 bases and at J to 0 bases, leaving 3 bases not matched to a gene. The CDR3 length is 15 residues. Per germline, CDR1 MGHRA and CDR2 YSYEKL. The CDR3 DNA is TGCGCCAGCAGCCAACGGGGACAGTCTAACTATGGCTACACCTTC. Its protein product is CASSQRGQSNYGYTF.

CDR3 nucleotide sequence: TGCAGCGTTGAAGTGGCGGGGGGCACAGATACGCAGTATTTT. Its translation: CSVEVAGGTDTQYF. The V call is TRBV29-1, the J call TRBJ2-3; 7 bases align to TRBD2. This CDR3 contains 14 residues. In germline, CDR1 is SQVTM, CDR2 ANQGSEA. V trimming: 1 base; J trimming: 1 base; junction bases outside the gene matches: 2.

This chain uses TRBV2 with TRBJ1-2; no clear D. From germline, CDR1 is SNHLY and CDR2 FYNNEI. V lost 10 bases and J 8 bases, leaving 20 bases between the germline ends. The CDR3 contains 13 residues. The CDR3 coding sequence is TGTGCCACTAACCTGGCCGAGAAGGAGGGCTACACCTTC. This encodes CATNLAEKEGYTF.

V is TRBV6-6 and J is TRBJ2-7; 9 bases are a match to TRBD1. CDR1 is MNHNY and CDR2 is SVGAGI in the germline V gene (reference sequence). This CDR3 comprises 15 residues. J lost 3 bases, V lost 5 bases, and 8 bases had no gene match. CDR3 DNA: TGTGCCAGCAGTCCCAGGACAGGGGCGGACTACGAGCAGTACTTC. This gives the protein CASSPRTGADYEQYF.

This clone was observed a single time. The J gene is TRBJ2-7, the V gene TRBV6-1; perhaps TRBD1 as D (6 bases). This CDR3 region has 15 residues. V was clipped by 10 bases and J by 6 bases, with 25 bases between them. Per the germline V gene, CDR1 is MNHNS and CDR2 is SASEGT. CDR3 residues: CATLPWTAPGSEQYF. CDR3 nucleotide sequence: TGTGCCACCCTGCCGTGGACAGCCCCTGGATCCGAGCAGTACTTC.

This chain uses TRBV28 with TRBJ2-1, with TRBD2 matching over 7 bases. The CDR3 loop spans 15 amino acids. Losses at the gene ends were 7 bases for V and 3 bases for J; bases not matched to a gene: 9. Germline V CDR1 and CDR2: MDHEN, SYDVKM. CDR3 loop: CASTPGGEGYNEQFF. DNA for the CDR3: TGTGCCAGCACCCCGGGGGGAGAAGGCTACAATGAGCAGTTCTTC. Complete variable domain (other parts from reference TRBV28 and TRBJ2-1): DVKVTQSSRYLVKRTGEKVFLECVQDMDHENMFWYRQDPGLGLRLIYFSYDVKMKEKGDIPEGYSVSREKKERFSLILESASTNQTSMYLCASTPGGEGYNEQFFGPGTRLTVL.

This chain uses TRBV28 with TRBJ1-2; TRBD1 aligns across 7 bases. Germline lookup yields CDR1 MDHEN and CDR2 SYDVKM. Trimming cost V 6 bases and J 8 bases; bases outside gene matches: 18. The CDR3 is 16 residues long. The DNA for the CDR3 is TGTGCCAGCAGGGGGAAACATGGAGACAGGGTCAGGGGCTACACCTTC. As protein: CASRGKHGDRVRGYTF.

CDR3 region: CAWRGTSGSSYNEQFF. CDR3 nucleotides: TGTGCCTGGAGAGGGACTAGCGGTAGCTCCTACAATGAGCAGTTCTTC. The V gene is TRBV30, the J gene TRBJ2-1; 11 bases are shared with TRBD2. V was clipped by 3 bases and J by 0 bases; unmatched bases: 4. The CDR3 contains 16 residues. Germline V gives CDR1 GTSNPN, CDR2 SVGIG (reference sequence). The full variable domain, rest sourced from reference TRBV30 and TRBJ2-1, is SQTIHQWPATLVQPVGSPLSLECTVEGTSNPNLYWYRQAAGRGLQLLFYSVGIGQISSEVPQNLSASRPQDRQFILSSKKLLLSDSGFYLCAWRGTSGSSYNEQFFGPGTRLTVL.

This chain joins TRBV19 and TRBJ2-2, with TRBD2 identical over 7 bases. Per germline, CDR1 LNHDA and CDR2 SQIVND (reference sequence). This CDR3 has 16 residues. V was pared by 6 bases and J by 3 bases, with 10 bases of the junction left unmatched. For the CDR3, the DNA is TGTGCCAGTAGGCAACTCCCGGGACTACACACCGGGGAGCTGTTTTTT. It is translated as CASRQLPGLHTGELFF.

This clone was observed a few times. The CDR3 bases are TGCGCCAGCAGCCAGGACAGATACTCTGGAAACACCATATATTTT. Residues: CASSQDRYSGNTIYF. The chain recombines TRBV4-1 with TRBJ1-3; the D gene is possibly TRBD1 (6 bases). V lost 3 bases, J lost 0 bases, and 9 bases lay in between. Germline V gene sequence: CDR1 MGHRA, CDR2 YSYEKL. This CDR3 contains 15 residues.

There are a few counts of this clone. The CDR3 reads CASAPAGNSGANVLTF. The DNA of the CDR3 is TGTGCCAGCGCTCCGGCCGGGAACTCTGGGGCCAACGTCCTGACTTTC. The genes are TRBV7-6 and TRBJ2-6, with TRBD2 as a possible D gene (5 bases). Trimming pared 8 bases from V and 0 bases from J, leaving 14 bases between. The germline CDR1 and CDR2 sequences are SGHVS and FNYEAQ. The CDR3 is 16 residues long.

The rearrangement links TRBV2 to TRBJ1-5; TRBD1 aligns across 7 bases. The germline V gene encodes CDR1 SNHLY and CDR2 FYNNEI. The CDR3 has 14 amino acids. J was trimmed by 7 bases and V by 7 bases; bases with no gene match: 10. CDR3 protein: CASTEERQGQPQHF. CDR3 DNA sequence: TGTGCCAGCACTGAGGAAAGACAGGGACAGCCCCAGCATTTT.